Below are 20 T cell receptor beta chains sequenced from a single sample in a study of shared clonotypes between healthy human individuals. Here immunoSEQ multiplex PCR was the method, and the copy in TCRdb shows in-frame clones only, minus some. The profile shows 950,000 to 1,200,000 clones, 70% to 85% of them singletons. The sample consisted of memory CD4+ T cells from PBMCs. As for subset: CD45RA-negative fraction. All receptors derive from a young man in good health. Some clones in this sample may be carry-over from other donors' samples.

The rearrangement uses TRBV28 and TRBJ1-2, with D unclear. CDR1 and CDR2 from the germline V gene are MDHEN and SYDVKM. The CDR3 is 14 amino acids. Trimming shortened V by 4 bases and J by 4 bases, and 13 bases separated the two germline ends. The CDR3 sequence: CASSSSREVYGYTF. The CDR3, as DNA: TGTGCCAGCAGTTCGTCTCGGGAGGTCTATGGCTACACCTTC.

There are a few counts of this clone. The genes are TRBV4-3 and TRBJ2-5; D might be TRBD2 (5 bases). V was trimmed by 1 base and J by 7 bases, leaving 19 bases between them. Germline CDR1 and CDR2: LGHNA and YSLEER. This CDR3 has 16 amino acids. The CDR3 sequence: CASSQARGQDSGTQYF. CDR3 DNA sequence: TGCGCCAGCAGCCAAGCCAGAGGGCAGGATTCTGGGACCCAGTACTTC.

The chain employs TRBV9 and TRBJ2-7; TRBD2 aligns across 13 bases. The CDR3 is made up of 16 amino acids. V gave up 3 bases and J gave up 3 bases; unmatched junction bases: 6. CDR1 is SGDLS and CDR2 is YYNGEE in the germline V gene. In DNA, the CDR3 is TGTGCCAGCAGCGGGGGAGGGACTAGCGGGAACTACGAGCAGTACTTC. It specifies CASSGGGTSGNYEQYF.

The chain combines TRBV6-6 with TRBJ1-5; TRBD1 aligns across 9 bases. The germline V gene has CDR1 MNHNY and CDR2 SVGAGI (reference sequence). CDR3 length: 15 residues. The V and J ends lost 2 bases and 5 bases, in that order; junction bases with no gene match: 4. The CDR3 DNA reads as TGTGCCAGCAGTTACGACAGGGGGAGTTATCAGCCCCAGCATTTT. This encodes CASSYDRGSYQPQHF.

This chain uses TRBV6-6 with TRBJ1-5, with D perhaps matching TRBD1 (6 bases). V was clipped by 7 bases and J by 3 bases, with 10 bases between them. CDR3 length: 13 residues. Germline CDR1 is MNHNY and CDR2 is SVGAGI (reference sequence). CDR3 nucleotide sequence: TGTGCCAGCACAGGGGACTCCAATCAGCCCCAGCATTTT. Protein product: CASTGDSNQPQHF.

The V and J genes are TRBV5-1 and TRBJ2-3; no clear D gene. The CDR3 covers 13 residues. V lost 4 bases to trimming and J lost 5 bases, with 11 bases between them. Germline V gene lookup returns CDR1 SGHRS and CDR2 YFSETQ. CDR3 in amino acids: CASSMTELDTQYF. In DNA form, the CDR3 reads TGCGCCAGCAGCATGACTGAATTAGATACGCAGTATTTT.

The chain has TRBV7-3 and TRBJ2-2; D possibly corresponds to TRBD1 (5 bases). The CDR3 is 15 amino acids. CDR1 and CDR2 (germline): SGHTA, FQGTGA. The V gene lost 3 bases and the J gene lost 1 base, with 9 bases spanning the gap. This CDR3 reads CASSLDTRNTGELFF. CDR3 DNA: TGTGCCAGCAGCTTGGACACGAGGAACACCGGGGAGCTGTTTTTT.

The chain employs TRBV27 and TRBJ1-1, with D possibly matching TRBD1 (5 bases). V lost 5 bases to trimming and J lost 4 bases, with 14 bases between them. CDR3 length: 14 residues. CDR1 is MNHEY and CDR2 is SMNVEV in the germline V gene (reference sequence). The CDR3 region is CASSAWGVATEAFF. For the CDR3, the DNA is TGTGCCAGCAGTGCCTGGGGGGTAGCCACTGAAGCTTTCTTT.

The rearrangement uses TRBV5-4 and TRBJ2-5; 8 nucleotides align to TRBD2. V was pared by 3 bases and J by 4 bases, with 14 bases of the junction left unmatched. This CDR3 is 17 amino acids long. Germline V lookup: CDR1 SGHNT, CDR2 YYREEE (reference sequence). The CDR3 reads CASSSPMGAGEGETQYF. In DNA form, the CDR3 reads TGTGCCAGCAGCTCTCCAATGGGAGCGGGAGAGGGAGAGACCCAGTACTTC.

This chain links TRBV9 with TRBJ1-2; no firm D call. CDR1 and CDR2 from the germline V gene are SGDLS and YYNGEE. Trimming took off 1 base at V and 6 bases at J, with 7 bases between the two ends. CDR3 length: 12 residues. In nucleotides, the CDR3 is TGTGCCAGCAGCGTACCGAGCAATGGCTACACCTTC. It yields the protein CASSVPSNGYTF. The complete variable domain, with remaining parts taken from reference TRBV9 and TRBJ1-2, reads DSGVTQTPKHLITATGQRVTLRCSPRSGDLSVYWYQQSLDQGLQFLIQYYNGEERAKGNILERFSAQQFPDLHSELNLSSLELGDSALYFCASSVPSNGYTFGSGTRLTVV.

This clone was observed many times. The chain combines TRBV30 with TRBJ1-2; D ambiguous. Trimming removed 4 bases from V and 1 base from J, with 10 bases in between. This CDR3 is 13 amino acids long. Germline V gene sequence: CDR1 GTSNPN, CDR2 SVGIG (reference sequence). The CDR3 DNA reads TGTGCCTGGAATCTTGGGGATAACTATGGCTACACCTTC. Translated: CAWNLGDNYGYTF. Together with reference TRBV30 and TRBJ1-2, the CDR3 gives the full variable domain: SQTIHQWPATLVQPVGSPLSLECTVEGTSNPNLYWYRQAAGRGLQLLFYSVGIGQISSEVPQNLSASRPQDRQFILSSKKLLLSDSGFYLCAWNLGDNYGYTFGSGTRLTVV.

The rearrangement links TRBV19 to TRBJ2-7, with 7 bases identical to TRBD1. The ends lost 4 bases at V and 4 bases at J; junction bases unmatched: 7. The CDR3 runs to 14 residues. Germline V lookup: CDR1 LNHDA, CDR2 SQIVND (reference sequence). The CDR3 loop reads CASSTRTGNYEQYF. CDR3 DNA: TGTGCCAGTAGTACAAGGACAGGAAATTACGAGCAGTACTTC.

About this clone: This may arise from a read error, as a much more abundant clone is one base away. This chain joins TRBV30 and TRBJ1-1; no clear D gene. This CDR3 has 13 amino acids. Germline V gene sequence: CDR1 GTSNPN, CDR2 SVGIG (reference sequence). V was pared by 1 base and J by 6 bases, with 12 bases between. The CDR3 region is CAWSEIAEAEAFF. The CDR3 nucleotides are TGTGCCTGGAGTGAGATAGCGGAGGCTGAAGCTTTCTTT.

The chain joins TRBV28 to TRBJ2-1; 11 nucleotides align to TRBD1. J gave up 9 bases and V 6 bases, and 10 bases lay outside the gene matches. The CDR3 contains 15 residues. Per the germline V gene, CDR1 is MDHEN and CDR2 is SYDVKM. The DNA for the CDR3 is TGTGCCAGCAGCATCCCCGGGACAGGGGGAAGTGAGCAGTTCTTC. This encodes CASSIPGTGGSEQFF.

Comment on this clone: The same CDR3 is also encoded by other DNA sequences in this sample. V usage is TRBV5-1 and J usage is TRBJ2-3; a weak D match, TRBD2 (5 bases). The CDR3 spans 14 residues. The germline V and J ends were trimmed by 0 bases and 3 bases, with 8 bases remaining between them. Germline CDR1 is SGHRS and CDR2 is YFSETQ. CDR3 sequence reads: CASSLGGETDTQYF. For the CDR3, the DNA is TGCGCCAGCAGCTTGGGGGGAGAAACAGATACGCAGTATTTT.

This chain's CDR3 is CASSPRTSGSIKQYF. Here the CDR3 DNA reads TGTGCCAGCAGCCCCCGGACTAGCGGGAGTATTAAGCAGTACTTC. The chain carries TRBV7-2 and TRBJ2-7; 13 positions match TRBD2. V lost 5 bases, J lost 8 bases, and 9 bases stayed unmatched. The CDR3 sequence is 15 residues long. Germline V CDR1 and CDR2: SGHTA, FQGNSA.

V and J are TRBV7-7 and TRBJ2-5; a possible D gene is TRBD2 (6 bases). CDR3 length equals 16 residues. V was trimmed by 5 bases and J by 5 bases, leaving 21 bases between them. In germline, CDR1 is SSHAT, CDR2 FNYEAQ (reference sequence). This chain's CDR3 is CASSQRSGPAGETQYF. CDR3 in DNA: TGTGCCAGCAGCCAAAGATCAGGGCCGGCGGGGGAGACCCAGTACTTC.

This clone was seen only a few times. The chain recombines TRBV5-1 with TRBJ1-4; a weak D match, TRBD1 (5 bases). The V end lost 0 bases, the J end lost 1 base, and 19 bases lay between the germline ends. The germline V gene has CDR1 SGHRS and CDR2 YFSETQ. This CDR3 contains 19 residues. The CDR3 region is CASSLGRGGGRKTNEKLFF. The CDR3 DNA reads TGCGCCAGCAGCTTGGGGAGGGGCGGAGGGCGCAAAACTAATGAAAAACTGTTTTTT.

The chain links TRBV2 to TRBJ1-1; TRBD1 aligns across 8 bases. Germline trimming cut 6 bases from V and 3 bases from J; bases unmatched to any gene: 6. Germline values: CDR1 SNHLY, CDR2 FYNNEI. The CDR3 is 14 residues long. Here the CDR3 reads CASRLQGGDTEAFF. CDR3 coding DNA: TGTGCCAGCAGACTACAGGGGGGGGACACTGAAGCTTTCTTT.

J is TRBJ2-7 and V is TRBV6-1, with TRBD1 matching 9 bases. The CDR3 sequence is 13 residues long. Trimming took 11 bases from V and 2 from J; bases not matched to a gene: 7. CDR1 and CDR2 (germline): MNHNS, SASEGT. This CDR3 reads CAGMGTGTYEQYF. CDR3 DNA: TGTGCCGGCATGGGGACAGGGACCTACGAGCAGTACTTC.